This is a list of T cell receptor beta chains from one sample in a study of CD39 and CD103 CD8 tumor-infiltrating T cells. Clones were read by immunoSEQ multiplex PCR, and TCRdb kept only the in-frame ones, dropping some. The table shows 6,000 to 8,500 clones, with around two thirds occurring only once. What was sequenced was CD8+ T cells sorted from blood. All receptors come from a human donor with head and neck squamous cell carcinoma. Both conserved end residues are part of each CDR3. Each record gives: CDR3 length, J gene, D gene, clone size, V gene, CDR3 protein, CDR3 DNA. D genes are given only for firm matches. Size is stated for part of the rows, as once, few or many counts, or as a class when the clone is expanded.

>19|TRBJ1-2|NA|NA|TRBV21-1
CASSKMGDDRGENPYGYTF
TGTGCCAGCAGCAAAATGGGGGATGACAGGGGCGAAAACCCCTATGGCTACACCTTC
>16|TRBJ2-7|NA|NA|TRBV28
CASSLYGRASSYEQYF
TGTGCCAGCAGTTTATATGGGCGGGCCTCCTCCTACGAGCAGTACTTC
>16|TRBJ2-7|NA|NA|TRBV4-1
CASSQDGSQDSYEQYF
TGCGCCAGCAGCCAAGACGGCAGCCAAGACTCCTACGAGCAGTACTTC
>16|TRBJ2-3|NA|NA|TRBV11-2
CASSLDWNIDTDTQYF
TGTGCCAGCAGCTTAGACTGGAACATCGACACAGATACGCAGTATTTT
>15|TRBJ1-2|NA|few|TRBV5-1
CASSSGREANYGYTF
TGCGCCAGCAGCTCGGGACGGGAAGCTAACTATGGCTACACCTTC
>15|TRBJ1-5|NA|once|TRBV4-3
CASSQDFTANQPQHF
TGCGCCAGCAGCCAAGATTTCACGGCCAATCAGCCCCAGCATTTT
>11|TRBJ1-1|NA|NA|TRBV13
CASSSPTGAFF
TGTGCCAGCAGCTCACCCACTGGAGCTTTCTTT
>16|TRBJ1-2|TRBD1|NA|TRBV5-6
CASSLGQGAFNYGYTF
TGTGCCAGCAGCTTGGGACAGGGGGCTTTCAACTATGGCTACACCTTC
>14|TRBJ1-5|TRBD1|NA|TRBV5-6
CASSFGTGNQPQHF
TGTGCCAGCAGCTTCGGGACAGGGAATCAGCCCCAGCATTTT
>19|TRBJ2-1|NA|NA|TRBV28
CASSFSRRESRGSYNEQFF
TGTGCCAGCAGTTTTTCACGGCGGGAGTCTAGGGGGTCCTACAATGAGCAGTTCTTC
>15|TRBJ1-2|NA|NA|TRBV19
CASSFGSGTNYGYTF
TGTGCCAGTAGTTTTGGATCAGGAACTAACTATGGCTACACCTTC
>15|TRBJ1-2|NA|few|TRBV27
CASSYLRRDNYGYTF
TGTGCCAGCAGCTACCTCCGACGGGATAACTATGGCTACACCTTC
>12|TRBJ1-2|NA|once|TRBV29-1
CSALDTAYGYTF
TGCAGCGCCCTGGACACCGCATATGGCTACACCTTC
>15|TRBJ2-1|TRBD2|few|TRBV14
CASSDLAGLYNEQFF
TGTGCCAGCAGTGACCTAGCGGGGCTATACAATGAGCAGTTCTTC
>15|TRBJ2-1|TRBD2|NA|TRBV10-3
CAIRNLAGAYNEQFF
TGTGCCATCAGGAACCTAGCGGGAGCCTACAATGAGCAGTTCTTC
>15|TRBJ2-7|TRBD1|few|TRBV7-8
CASSSLDRGIHEQYF
TGTGCCAGCAGCTCCCTGGACAGGGGGATCCACGAGCAGTACTTC
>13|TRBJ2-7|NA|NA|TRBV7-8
CASSLSKVNEQYF
TGTGCCAGCAGCCTCAGTAAGGTAAACGAGCAGTACTTC
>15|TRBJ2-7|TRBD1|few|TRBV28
CASSPGTGSSYEQYF
TGTGCCAGCAGCCCCGGGACAGGGAGCTCCTACGAGCAGTACTTC
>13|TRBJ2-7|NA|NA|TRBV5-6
CASRRDGSYEQYF
TGTGCCAGCAGACGGGACGGGTCCTACGAGCAGTACTTC
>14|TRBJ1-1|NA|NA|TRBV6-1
CASSGDRLNTEAFF
TGTGCCAGCAGTGGTGACAGGTTGAACACTGAAGCTTTCTTT
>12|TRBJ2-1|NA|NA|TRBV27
CASSGLDNEQFF
TGTGCCAGCAGTGGGTTGGACAATGAGCAGTTCTTC
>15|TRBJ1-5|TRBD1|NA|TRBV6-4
CASSDSSRGLQPQHF
TGTGCCAGCAGTGACTCGAGCAGGGGGCTACAGCCCCAGCATTTT
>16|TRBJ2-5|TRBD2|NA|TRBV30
CAWSVSTSGFQETQYF
TGTGCCTGGAGTGTAAGTACTAGCGGTTTCCAAGAGACCCAGTACTTC
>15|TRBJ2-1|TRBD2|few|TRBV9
CASSVEAGVYNEQFF
TGTGCCAGCAGCGTAGAGGCGGGAGTCTACAATGAGCAGTTCTTC
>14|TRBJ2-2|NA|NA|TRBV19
CASSPWTFTGELFF
TGTGCCAGTAGTCCCTGGACCTTCACCGGGGAGCTGTTTTTT
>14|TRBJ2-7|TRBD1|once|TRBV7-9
CASSLGTGPYEQYF
TGTGCCAGCAGCTTAGGGACAGGGCCCTACGAGCAGTACTTC
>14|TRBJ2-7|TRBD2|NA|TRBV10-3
CASTPSGPYYEQYF
TGTGCCAGCACTCCTAGCGGACCTTACTACGAGCAGTACTTC
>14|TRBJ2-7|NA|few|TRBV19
CASSIDADSYEQYF
TGTGCCAGTAGTATAGATGCGGATTCCTACGAGCAGTACTTC
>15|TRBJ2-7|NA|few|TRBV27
CASSQRAGDTYEQYF
TGTGCCAGCAGCCAGCGGGCAGGGGATACCTACGAGCAGTACTTC